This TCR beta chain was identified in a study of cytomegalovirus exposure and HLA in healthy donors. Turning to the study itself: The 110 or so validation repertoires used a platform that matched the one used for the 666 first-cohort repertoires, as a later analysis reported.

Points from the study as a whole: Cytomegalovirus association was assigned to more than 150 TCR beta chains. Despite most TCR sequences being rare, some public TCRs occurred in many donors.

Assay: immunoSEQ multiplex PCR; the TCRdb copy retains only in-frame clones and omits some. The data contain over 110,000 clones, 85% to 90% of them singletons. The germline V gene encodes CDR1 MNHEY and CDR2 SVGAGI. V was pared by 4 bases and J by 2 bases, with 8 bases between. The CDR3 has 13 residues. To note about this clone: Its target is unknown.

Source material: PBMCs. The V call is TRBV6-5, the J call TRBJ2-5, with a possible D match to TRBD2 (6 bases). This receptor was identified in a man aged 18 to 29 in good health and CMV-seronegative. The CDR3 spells CASSSAGQETQYF. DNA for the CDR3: TGTGCCAGCAGTTCTGCGGGACAAGAGACCCAGTACTTC.